These 2 T cell receptor beta chains were sequenced from one sample in a study of shared clonotypes between healthy human individuals. Libraries were prepared by immunoSEQ multiplex PCR; TCRdb keeps only in-frame clonotypes and omits some of them. The sample includes roughly 2,300,000 clones, 85% to 95% of them seen just once. Sequencing was performed on naive CD4+ T cells from PBMCs. Subset defined: CD45RA+ positively selected. These receptors all stem from a man aged 18 to 30 in good health. Some clones in this sample may be carry-over from other donors' samples.

This clone was seen just once. The chain uses TRBV11-1 and TRBJ2-5, with D possibly matching TRBD1 (5 bases). The CDR3 covers 14 residues. Germline V lookup: CDR1 SGHAT, CDR2 FQDESV (reference sequence). Trimming pared 2 bases from V and 3 bases from J, leaving 10 bases between. The CDR3 bases are TGTGCCAGCAGCTTATTTAGACAGAAAGAGACCCAGTACTTC. Amino acids: CASSLFRQKETQYF.

The chain links TRBV6-6 to TRBJ2-3, with 7 bases that match TRBD1. V lost 7 bases and J lost 2; bases outside the gene matches: 6. Germline CDR1 MNHNY, CDR2 SVGAGI (reference sequence). There are 14 residues in the CDR3. The CDR3 protein is CASNGDSYTDTQYF. CDR3 DNA sequence: TGTGCCAGCAATGGGGACAGCTACACAGATACGCAGTATTTT.